This T cell receptor (beta chain) came from a study of T cell responses to AZD1222 COVID-19 vaccine. Profiled with immunoSEQ multiplex PCR; TCRdb holds only in-frame clones, not every one. This table holds about 150,000 clones, around 88% found once. Comment on this clone: Its target is not known.

Germline V gene data show CDR1 as SEHNR and CDR2 as FQNEAQ (reference sequence). CDR3 size: 14 residues. The V and J ends lost 5 bases and 4 bases, in that order; junction bases with no gene match: 7. Study-wide results and limits: The donor cohort was predominantly white British with a female majority, and clonal diversity may have been underestimated. Within unmutated variant regions lay the reported targets of nearly half of spike-specific TCRs. In all cases, repertoires were sampled only after the peak T cell response.

The chain has TRBV7-9 and TRBJ1-1; the match to TRBD1 covers 7 bases. The source of this sequence is an adult in good health. This sample comprised peripheral blood, obtained on day 0 of AZD1222 vaccination. The CDR3 DNA reads as TGTGCCAGCAGCCGAATATCAGGGGGCACTGAAGCTTTCTTT. Residues: CASSRISGGTEAFF.